The 21 T cell receptor beta chains below come from one sample, sequenced in a study of lymphopenia after photon versus proton radiotherapy (dated by TCRdb to between 2018 and 2021). Receptor libraries were prepared by the immunoSEQ multiplex PCR assay. TCRdb's version of the immuneACCESS table is confined to in-frame rearrangements and falls short of the full clone set. An unresolved V gene accounts for under half of the shortfall where checked; the remainder is of unknown origin. This sample is represented by 42,000 or so clones; about 85% of them were singletons. The ten most abundant clones make up around a quarter of the sample. Sequences were derived from peripheral blood, sampled from a patient treated with proton-based radiotherapy. All receptors derive from a woman aged 70-85 years with pancreatic cancer.

V and J are TRBV4-3 and TRBJ1-2; D possibly corresponds to TRBD1 (5 bases). CDR3 length equals 15 residues. V gave up 0 bases and J gave up 5 bases, with 13 bases separating them. CDR1 LGHNA and CDR2 YSLEER come from the germline V gene. For the CDR3, the DNA is TGCGCCAGCAGCCAAGATATGGGGGAACCATATGGCTACACCTTC. Translation gives CASSQDMGEPYGYTF.

J is TRBJ2-7 and V is TRBV7-9; the match to TRBD1 covers 9 bases. Trimming removed 4 bases from V and 9 bases from J; junction bases left unmatched: 13. CDR1 is SEHNR and CDR2 is FQNEAQ in the germline V gene (reference sequence). CDR3 size: 15 residues. The CDR3 coding sequence is TGTGCCAGCAGCTCACCCGCGGGACAGGGCACGGGGCAGTACTTC. This translates into CASSSPAGQGTGQYF.

The chain links TRBV4-1 to TRBJ1-1; D may be TRBD1 (6 bases). Trimming took off 4 bases at V and 0 bases at J, with 24 bases between the two ends. Germline CDR1 and CDR2: MGHRA and YSYEKL. The CDR3 consists of 19 residues. The CDR3 region has the DNA TGCGCCAGCAGCCCCCTGATCTGGGGGGCAGCTAGGATGAACACTGAAGCTTTCTTT. It is translated as CASSPLIWGAARMNTEAFF.

J is TRBJ2-4 and V is TRBV7-2; D is unclear. CDR1 is SGHTA and CDR2 is FQGNSA in the germline V gene. V lost 3 bases and J 5 bases, leaving 5 bases between the germline ends. The CDR3 length is 12 residues. CDR3 protein: CASSFRENIQYF. In DNA form, the CDR3 reads TGTGCCAGCAGCTTCCGCGAAAACATTCAGTACTTC.

The chain links TRBV5-1 to TRBJ2-6, with a tentative D call TRBD2 (6 bases). There are 19 residues in the CDR3. The germline V gene has CDR1 SGHRS and CDR2 YFSETQ. V lost 0 bases to trimming and J lost 2 bases, with 18 bases between them. CDR3 DNA: TGCGCCAGCAGCTTGGATCCTACGGGACGGGGGACTGGGGCCAACGTCCTGACTTTC. Encoded protein: CASSLDPTGRGTGANVLTF.

V and J are TRBV7-9 and TRBJ1-4, with TRBD1 matching 10 bases. The V gene's germline CDR1 is SEHNR and CDR2 FQNEAQ (reference sequence). This CDR3 has 15 amino acids. V was clipped by 2 bases and J by 8 bases; unmatched bases: 5. The CDR3 nucleotides read TGTGCCAGCAGCTTAAGGGACAGGGGTGTGGAAAAACTGTTTTTT. Translation gives CASSLRDRGVEKLFF. The entire variable domain, with the rest obtained from reference TRBV7-9 and TRBJ1-4, is as follows: DTGVSQNPRHKITKRGQNVTFRCDPISEHNRLYWYRQTLGQGPEFLTYFQNEAQLEKSRLLSDRFSAERPKGSFSTLEIQRTEQGDSAMYLCASSLRDRGVEKLFFGSGTQLSVL.

The chain couples TRBV2 to TRBJ1-2, with TRBD1 as a possible D gene (6 bases). The CDR3 loop spans 15 amino acids. The V end was cut by 1 base, the J end by 5 bases, with 14 bases between. The V gene's germline CDR1 is SNHLY and CDR2 FYNNEI. The CDR3 region is CASSEGPGDKYGYTF. CDR3 DNA: TGTGCCAGCAGTGAAGGTCCAGGGGATAAGTATGGCTACACCTTC. Combining the CDR3 with reference TRBV2 and TRBJ1-2 gives the whole variable domain EPEVTQTPSHQVTQMGQEVILRCVPISNHLYFYWYRQILGQKVEFLVSFYNNEISEKSEIFDDQFSVERPDGSNFTLKIRSTKLEDSAMYFCASSEGPGDKYGYTFGSGTRLTVV.

The chain employs TRBV30 and TRBJ2-1; D is possibly TRBD1 (6 bases). V was pared by 2 bases and J by 6 bases, with 14 bases between. There are 14 residues in the CDR3. CDR1 and CDR2 (germline): GTSNPN, SVGIG (reference sequence). CDR3 DNA sequence: TGTGCCTGGAGTTCTACAGGGCTTACCAATGAGCAGTTCTTC. It encodes CAWSSTGLTNEQFF.

The chain couples TRBV7-6 to TRBJ1-1; D remains unclear. CDR1 is SGHVS, CDR2 FNYEAQ, per germline. V lost 0 bases to trimming and J lost 0 bases, with 8 bases between them. CDR3 length: 15 residues. CDR3 in amino acids: CASSLAAEVNTEAFF. In DNA, the CDR3 is TGTGCCAGCAGCTTAGCCGCAGAGGTGAACACTGAAGCTTTCTTT.

J is TRBJ2-7 and V is TRBV14; D possibly matches TRBD1 or TRBD2 (5 bases each). The CDR3 length is 15 residues. From germline, CDR1 is SGHDN and CDR2 FVKESK. V lost 1 base and J 3 bases, leaving 13 bases between the germline ends. The CDR3 spells CASSQVAQGGYEQYF. The CDR3, as DNA: TGTGCCAGCAGCCAAGTAGCGCAGGGCGGCTACGAGCAGTACTTC.

J is TRBJ1-2 and V is TRBV21-1. TRBV21-1 is tagged as a pseudogene. There are 18 residues in the CDR3. The CDR3, as DNA: TGTGCCAGCAGCAACCCCCCGTTAGCAGAATTATTTGAGGATGGCTACACCTTC. This codes for CASSNPPLAELFEDGYTF.

V gene TRBV28 combines with J gene TRBJ2-7; tentative D call: TRBD2 (6 bases). CDR3 length: 14 residues. CDR1 is MDHEN and CDR2 is SYDVKM in the germline V gene. Trimming cost V 7 bases and J 0 bases, with 13 bases left between them. As DNA, the CDR3 is TGTGCCAGCACCCAAGCGGGTCTCTCCTACGAGCAGTACTTC. Its protein product is CASTQAGLSYEQYF.

This chain uses TRBV28 with TRBJ2-7; 7 nucleotides match TRBD1. The germline V gene encodes CDR1 MDHEN and CDR2 SYDVKM. The CDR3 is made up of 14 amino acids. The V segment lost 6 bases and the J segment 2 bases; nucleotides outside the gene matches: 7. CDR3 amino acids: CASSQTGPAYEQYF. In DNA, the CDR3 is TGTGCCAGCAGCCAGACAGGGCCCGCCTACGAGCAGTACTTC.

This chain connects TRBV27 to TRBJ2-6; possible D gene TRBD2, 8 bases. Trimming cost V 7 bases and J 0 bases, with 19 bases left between them. The CDR3 covers 18 residues. Germline V lookup: CDR1 MNHEY, CDR2 SMNVEV (reference sequence). This CDR3 is CASMTGGGFLSGANVLTF. Here the CDR3 DNA reads TGTGCCAGCATGACGGGAGGGGGCTTTCTCTCTGGGGCCAACGTCCTGACTTTC.

This chain connects TRBV15 to TRBJ2-7; unclear D gene. The CDR3 is 12 residues long. Trimming removed 5 bases at V and 5 bases at J, with 10 bases between. Germline V lookup: CDR1 LNHNV, CDR2 YYDKDF (reference sequence). The DNA of the CDR3 is TGTGCCACCAGCCCCGGTAGGGACGAGCAGTACTTC. Translating it yields CATSPGRDEQYF.

V usage is TRBV7-2 and J usage is TRBJ2-1, with 9 bases identical to TRBD2. The CDR3 is 14 amino acids. Trimming at V came to 2 bases and at J to 11 bases, leaving 7 bases not matched to a gene. CDR1 and CDR2 (germline): SGHTA, FQGNSA. CDR3 in DNA: TGTGCCAGCAGCTTAAGCGGGACTAGCCCCCAGCAGTTCTTC. It encodes CASSLSGTSPQQFF.

The rearrangement links TRBV12-5 to TRBJ2-1; 9 bases are shared with TRBD2. Germline V gene lookup returns CDR1 LGHNT and CDR2 FRNRAP. V was pared by 6 bases and J by 0 bases, with 6 bases of the junction left unmatched. This CDR3 is built from 16 residues. CDR3 coding DNA: TGTGCTAGTGGGGCTAGCGGGACGAGCTCCTACAATGAGCAGTTCTTC. This gives the protein CASGASGTSSYNEQFF.

The chain combines TRBV9 with TRBJ2-1; 16 bases match TRBD2. Germline CDR1 is SGDLS and CDR2 is YYNGEE. V dropped 0 bases and J dropped 6; count of bases not matched to a gene: 6. The CDR3 consists of 18 residues. The CDR3 protein is CASSVVGLAGGLGNEQFF. CDR3 in DNA: TGTGCCAGCAGCGTAGTGGGACTAGCGGGAGGGTTGGGCAATGAGCAGTTCTTC. Using reference TRBV9 and TRBJ2-1 for the parts outside the CDR3, the full variable domain is DSGVTQTPKHLITATGQRVTLRCSPRSGDLSVYWYQQSLDQGLQFLIQYYNGEERAKGNILERFSAQQFPDLHSELNLSSLELGDSALYFCASSVVGLAGGLGNEQFFGPGTRLTVL.

In its sample, this clone was seen once. V gene TRBV7-9 combines with J gene TRBJ2-2, with TRBD1 identical over 8 bases. With 5 bases clipped from V and 1 base from J, the junction kept 3 bases outside the gene matches. The CDR3 contains 15 residues. Per germline, CDR1 SEHNR and CDR2 FQNEAQ (reference sequence). The CDR3 loop is CASSRGQGNTGELFF. In DNA, the CDR3 is TGTGCCAGCAGCCGAGGACAGGGGAACACCGGGGAGCTGTTTTTT.

V gene TRBV5-5 combines with J gene TRBJ1-3; D not certain. Trimming removed 0 bases from V and 1 base from J, with 17 bases in between. CDR3 length equals 18 residues. Germline V gives CDR1 SGHKS, CDR2 YYEKEE (reference sequence). The chain's CDR3 is CASSLVNMGFESGNTIYF. The CDR3 DNA reads as TGTGCCAGCAGCTTGGTGAATATGGGGTTCGAGTCTGGAAACACCATATATTTT.

The chain is built from TRBV10-2 and TRBJ1-2; a possible D gene is TRBD1 (6 bases). This CDR3 region has 16 residues. V gave up 2 bases and J gave up 4 bases, with 17 bases separating them. The germline V gene has CDR1 WSHSY and CDR2 SAAADI. CDR3 sequence reads: CASSERGRGVGYGYTF. The CDR3 DNA reads TGCGCCAGCAGTGAGAGAGGCAGGGGAGTTGGCTATGGCTACACCTTC.